The present TCR beta chain was sequenced within a study of somatic mutations in cytotoxic T cells in rheumatoid arthritis. Study results and caveats: TRBV07 appeared slightly underrepresented in the rheumatoid arthritis patients. That finding was not adjusted to account for multiple comparisons. Rheumatoid arthritis patients showed CD8+ clonality increasing with age, unlike healthy controls. The identity of the antigens targeted by the expanded CD8+ clones remained unknown. Over 20% of CD8+ cells belonged to the largest CD8+ clone in about an eighth of the roughly 60 patients.

As concerns this clone: Antigen specificity is unknown.

V was pared by 8 bases and J by 5 bases, with 12 bases of the junction left unmatched. Germline lookup yields CDR1 MNHEY and CDR2 SMNVEV (reference sequence). The CDR3 consists of 15 residues. Clones were read by immunoSEQ multiplex PCR, and TCRdb kept only the in-frame ones, dropping some. Among about 16,000 clones listed, roughly 80% were seen once. The chain uses TRBV27 and TRBJ2-5; 9 nucleotides match TRBD1. The clonotype was recovered from an adult with rheumatoid arthritis. Sequences were obtained from CD8+ T cells sorted from blood. CDR3 DNA: TGTGCCAGCGCGGCAGGACAGGGGTTTTTGGAGACCCAGTACTTC. It codes for CASAAGQGFLETQYF.